Listed below are T cell receptor beta chains from one sample, sequenced in a study of T-cell memory formation after mild COVID-19. TCRdb used MiXCR to reprocess the 5' RACE reads, holding one entry per CDR3 protein. The sample carries approximately 46,000 distinct CDR3 sequences, around 12% recorded once. Specimen: PBMCs or a T cell subset sorted from them (not recorded which). All receptors derive from a man between 18 and 35 years old who had mild COVID-19 (a few samples of this study predate the infection). Cell type and time point are not known. The CDR3 runs from the conserved cysteine through the conserved F or W. The order of the fields is J gene, V gene, D gene, clone size, CDR3 protein, CDR3 DNA. The D gene is left open where the match is weak. The listing skips clone size in some rows; elsewhere it reads once, few, many or a size class.

J: TRBJ2-2
V: TRBV28
D: TRBD2
size: -
CDR3: CASFSRTRPAGELFF
DNA: TGTGCCAGTTTCTCGAGGACTAGACCCGCCGGGGAGCTGTTTTTT

J: TRBJ2-3
V: TRBV20-1
D: -
size: -
CDR3: CSARDLAGHGTSTDTQYF
DNA: TGCAGTGCTAGAGATCTCGCAGGACACGGAACTAGCACAGATACGCAGTATTTT

J: TRBJ2-3
V: TRBV11-1
D: -
size: few
CDR3: CATTSFDITDTQYF
DNA: TGTGCCACCACTTCGTTTGACATCACAGATACGCAGTATTTT

J: TRBJ2-3
V: TRBV11-2
D: -
size: few
CDR3: CASSLDLGDTQYF
DNA: TGTGCCAGCAGCTTAGATCTCGGAGATACGCAGTATTTT

J: TRBJ1-4
V: TRBV5-1
D: TRBD1
size: -
CDR3: CASSTGQDREKLFF
DNA: TGCGCCAGCAGCACCGGACAGGACCGAGAAAAACTGTTTTTT

J: TRBJ2-2
V: TRBV6-1
D: -
size: -
CDR3: CASSQDFRALRGSGELFF
DNA: TGTGCCAGCAGTCAGGACTTCCGGGCCCTTAGGGGCTCCGGGGAGCTGTTTTTT

J: TRBJ1-1
V: TRBV4-2
D: -
size: -
CDR3: CASSQGTANTEAFF
DNA: TGTGCCAGCAGCCAAGGGACGGCGAACACTGAAGCTTTCTTT

J: TRBJ2-7
V: TRBV5-1
D: -
size: many
CDR3: CASSRTGTERYEQYF
DNA: TGCGCCAGCAGCCGCACTGGGACGGAGAGGTACGAGCAGTACTTC

J: TRBJ2-3
V: TRBV3-1
D: -
size: -
CDR3: CASSQLVRGGRRQYF
DNA: TGTGCCAGCAGCCAACTAGTACGTGGAGGACGAAGGCAGTATTTT

J: TRBJ2-5
V: TRBV7-7
D: TRBD1
size: many
CDR3: CASSSGTGWYETQYF
DNA: TGTGCTAGCAGCTCCGGGACAGGGTGGTACGAGACCCAGTACTTC

J: TRBJ1-1
V: TRBV6-6
D: -
size: -
CDR3: CASSYQPGAATEAFF
DNA: TGTGCCAGCAGTTACCAGCCAGGGGCGGCCACTGAAGCTTTCTTT

J: TRBJ2-1
V: TRBV6-6
D: TRBD2
size: -
CDR3: CASSSAGGQREQFF
DNA: TGTGCCAGCAGTTCGGCGGGGGGGCAACGGGAGCAGTTCTTC

J: TRBJ2-1
V: TRBV7-2
D: TRBD2
size: many
CDR3: CASSPTSGGPKQFF
DNA: TGTGCCAGCAGCCCGACTAGCGGGGGGCCCAAGCAGTTCTTC

J: TRBJ2-3
V: TRBV5-1
D: -
size: few
CDR3: CASSLGFAGTDTQYF
DNA: TGCGCCAGCAGCTTGGGATTTGCGGGTACAGATACGCAGTATTTT

J: TRBJ1-2
V: TRBV6-5
D: -
size: -
CDR3: CASSPTGPNYGYTF
DNA: TGTGCCAGCAGTCCCACAGGGCCTAACTATGGCTACACCTTC

J: TRBJ2-7
V: TRBV7-9
D: -
size: -
CDR3: CASSSRGSGAYEQYF
DNA: TGTGCCAGCAGCTCCCGTGGTAGCGGTGCCTACGAGCAGTACTTC

J: TRBJ2-3
V: TRBV27
D: -
size: few
CDR3: CASRLNRVDTDTQYF
DNA: TGTGCCAGCAGGTTAAACAGGGTGGACACAGATACGCAGTATTTT

J: TRBJ2-3
V: TRBV7-9
D: TRBD2
size: few
CDR3: CASGPGGGADTQYF
DNA: TGTGCCAGCGGCCCGGGCGGGGGGGCAGATACGCAGTATTTT

J: TRBJ1-3
V: TRBV7-6
D: TRBD1
size: few
CDR3: CASSRLNPGTGAHGNTIYF
DNA: TGTGCCAGCAGCCGACTGAATCCCGGGACAGGGGCGCACGGAAACACCATATATTTT

J: TRBJ1-2
V: TRBV6-2/TRBV6-3
D: TRBD1
size: -
CDR3: CASSYSGGVYGYTF
DNA: TGTGCCAGCAGTTACTCAGGGGGCGTCTATGGCTACACCTTC

J: TRBJ1-4
V: TRBV20-1
D: TRBD1
size: -
CDR3: CSALNRGLNEKLFF
DNA: TGCAGTGCACTGAACAGGGGGCTTAATGAAAAACTGTTTTTT

J: TRBJ2-7
V: TRBV10-3
D: TRBD2
size: many
CDR3: CATHGGETYEQYF
DNA: TGTGCCACCCACGGGGGGGAGACCTACGAGCAGTACTTC

J: TRBJ2-7
V: TRBV20-1
D: -
size: few
CDR3: CSAPAGTYEQYF
DNA: TGCAGTGCCCCGGCGGGAACCTACGAGCAGTACTTC

J: TRBJ2-1
V: TRBV4-1
D: TRBD2
size: -
CDR3: CASSRSGSSYNEQFF
DNA: TGCGCCAGCAGCCGAAGCGGGAGCTCCTACAATGAGCAGTTCTTC

J: TRBJ2-1
V: TRBV7-2
D: -
size: -
CDR3: CASSWAQEGASKFF
DNA: TGTGCCAGCAGCTGGGCACAGGAAGGGGCGTCGAAGTTCTTC

J: TRBJ1-6
V: TRBV10-3
D: -
size: -
CDR3: CAISEGGSGPANSPLHF
DNA: TGTGCCATCAGTGAGGGAGGGTCTGGGCCAGCCAATTCACCCCTCCACTTT